The subject of this entry is one T cell receptor beta chain. Its antigen is not identified. Germline V gene sequence: CDR1 SQVTM, CDR2 ANQGSEA. The CDR3 contains 14 residues. V lost 6 bases and J lost 5, with 19 bases in between. The study excluded patients with uncontrolled infection, other autoimmune disease, pregnancy or lactation. It was RNA transcripts that yielded the amplified TCR beta CDR3 regions. The HTBI set primed first-round TCR CDR3 RT-PCR. TCRdb recomputed calls from the multiplex PCR reads with MiXCR, one row per CDR3 protein. The data hold about 600,000 distinct CDR3 sequences, with around 14% observed a single time. This sample stems from a study of T cells in Graves' hyperthyroidism and ophthalmopathy. Study results and caveats: Patients with ophthalmopathy were separated from those with stable hyperthyroidism by a 13 V-J model. Most clonotypes that expanded in the thyroid above 0.001 also showed up in blood.

The source is a woman aged 18 to 35 with Graves' ophthalmopathy. V is TRBV29-1 and J is TRBJ1-2; D remains ambiguous. Specimen: blood. DNA for the CDR3: TGCAGCGTCCTCCCTAATGAAGCACCTTATGGCTACACCTTC. Translating gives CSVLPNEAPYGYTF.